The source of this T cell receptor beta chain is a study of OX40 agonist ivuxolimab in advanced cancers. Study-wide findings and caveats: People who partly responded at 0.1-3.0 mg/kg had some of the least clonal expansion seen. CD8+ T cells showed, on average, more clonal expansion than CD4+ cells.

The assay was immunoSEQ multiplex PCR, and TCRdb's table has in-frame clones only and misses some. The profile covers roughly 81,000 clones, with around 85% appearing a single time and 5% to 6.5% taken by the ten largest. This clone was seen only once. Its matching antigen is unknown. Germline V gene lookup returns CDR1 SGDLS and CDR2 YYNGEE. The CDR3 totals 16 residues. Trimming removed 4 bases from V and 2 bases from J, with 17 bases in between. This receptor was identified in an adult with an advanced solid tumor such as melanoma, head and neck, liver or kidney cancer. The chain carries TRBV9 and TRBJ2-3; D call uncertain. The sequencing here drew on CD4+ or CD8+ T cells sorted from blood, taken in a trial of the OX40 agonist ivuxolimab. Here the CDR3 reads CASSPLDSLSTDTQYF. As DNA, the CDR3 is TGTGCCAGCAGCCCACTCGACTCTCTCTCCACAGATACGCAGTATTTT. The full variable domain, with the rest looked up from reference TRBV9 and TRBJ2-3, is DSGVTQTPKHLITATGQRVTLRCSPRSGDLSVYWYQQSLDQGLQFLIQYYNGEERAKGNILERFSAQQFPDLHSELNLSSLELGDSALYFCASSPLDSLSTDTQYFGPGTRLTVL.